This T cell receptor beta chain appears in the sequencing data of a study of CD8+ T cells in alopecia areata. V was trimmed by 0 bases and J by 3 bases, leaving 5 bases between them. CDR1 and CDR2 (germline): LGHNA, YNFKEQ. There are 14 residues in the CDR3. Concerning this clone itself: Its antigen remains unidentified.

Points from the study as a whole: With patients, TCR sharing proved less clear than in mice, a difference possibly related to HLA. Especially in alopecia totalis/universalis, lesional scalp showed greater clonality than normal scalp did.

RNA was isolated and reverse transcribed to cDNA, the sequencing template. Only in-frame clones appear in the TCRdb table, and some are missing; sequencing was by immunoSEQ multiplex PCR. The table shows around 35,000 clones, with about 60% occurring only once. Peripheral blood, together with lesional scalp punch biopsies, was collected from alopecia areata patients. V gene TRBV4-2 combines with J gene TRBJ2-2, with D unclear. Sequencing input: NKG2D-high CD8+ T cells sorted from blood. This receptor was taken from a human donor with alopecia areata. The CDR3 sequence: CASSQDEYTGELFF. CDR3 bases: TGTGCCAGCAGCCAAGATGAATACACCGGGGAGCTGTTTTTT.